Presented here are 16 T cell receptor beta chains from one specimen sequenced in a study of CD8 T cells in Susac syndrome. Reverse transcription used roughly 0.45 to 1 ug RNA and random hexamers. TCRdb ran MiXCR on the immunoSEQ multiplex PCR reads and lists one entry per CDR3 protein. This sample has about 120,000 distinct CDR3 sequences, with over 95% found just once. Sequenced material: CD4+ T cells from PBMCs. The receptor set was obtained from a human donor with Susac syndrome.

The chain is built from TRBV7-9 and TRBJ2-3, with D possibly matching TRBD1 (5 bases). V was cut by 3 bases and J by 0 bases, with 10 bases left in between. There are 15 residues in the CDR3. Per germline, CDR1 SEHNR and CDR2 FQNEAQ (reference sequence). CDR3 nucleotides: TGTGCCAGCAGCTTCATTGGACAAAGCACAGATACGCAGTATTTT. Its translation: CASSFIGQSTDTQYF.

The chain uses TRBV2 and TRBJ1-1, with a possible D match to TRBD1 (5 bases). CDR3 length equals 14 residues. Germline values: CDR1 SNHLY, CDR2 FYNNEI. V lost 4 bases and J lost 1, with 10 bases in between. CDR3 bases: TGTGCCAGCAGTGGAGCACAGGCGAACACTGAAGCTTTCTTT. Protein sequence: CASSGAQANTEAFF.

This sequence joins TRBV18 and TRBJ2-7; D is unresolved. Germline V gene lookup returns CDR1 KGHSH and CDR2 LQKENI. Between the trimmed V and J ends, which lost 6 bases and 5 bases, there was a span of 11 bases. The CDR3 runs to 12 residues. CDR3 amino acids: CASSLSVDEQYF. CDR3 DNA sequence: TGTGCCAGCTCCCTCTCTGTGGACGAGCAGTACTTC.

The J gene is TRBJ1-2, the V gene TRBV27, with D unclear. The V gene's germline CDR1 is MNHEY and CDR2 SMNVEV (reference sequence). V shed 2 bases and J shed 8 bases, with 21 bases lying between them. The CDR3 is made up of 16 amino acids. The CDR3 DNA sequence: TGTGCCAGCAGTTTAAGGCCCTCTCCAGGCCGTGGAGGCTACACCTTC. The encoded protein is CASSLRPSPGRGGYTF.

The rearrangement links TRBV29-1 to TRBJ2-4, with 9 positions matching TRBD1. This CDR3 spans 15 amino acids. Trimming cost V 7 bases and J 2 bases; bases outside gene matches: 9. Per germline, CDR1 SQVTM and CDR2 ANQGSEA. The CDR3, as DNA: TGCAGCGCCACTCCGGGACAGGGACCCAAAAACATTCAGTACTTC. It is translated as CSATPGQGPKNIQYF.

The chain carries TRBV5-1 and TRBJ2-7; D may be TRBD2 (5 bases). The germline V and J ends were trimmed by 4 bases and 5 bases, with 13 bases remaining between them. The CDR3 runs 13 residues. CDR1 is SGHRS and CDR2 is YFSETQ in the germline V gene. CDR3 sequence (DNA): TGCGCCAGCAGCATCCTAGGGAGTCACGAGCAGTACTTC. It is translated as CASSILGSHEQYF.

The chain has TRBV6-2 or TRBV6-3 and TRBJ2-3; 7 bases are a match to TRBD2. Per the germline V gene, CDR1 is MNHEY and CDR2 is SVGEGT. With 2 bases clipped from V and 3 bases from J, the junction kept 8 bases outside the gene matches. The CDR3 sequence is 16 residues long. Written as DNA, the CDR3 is TGTGCCAGCAGTTACGGTCGGCGGGAGCATACAGATACGCAGTATTTT. Translating it yields CASSYGRREHTDTQYF.

The chain joins TRBV29-1 to TRBJ2-7; maybe TRBD2 (7 bases). Germline loops: CDR1 SQVTM, CDR2 ANQGSEA. V was clipped by 5 bases and J by 0 bases, with 17 bases between them. This CDR3 has 15 residues. This chain's CDR3 is CSVRMWGGASYEQYF. In nucleotides, the CDR3 is TGCAGCGTTCGTATGTGGGGGGGGGCCTCCTACGAGCAGTACTTC.

The rearrangement uses TRBV30 and TRBJ1-5, with D possibly TRBD1 on 5 matching bases. Germline V gene lookup returns CDR1 GTSNPN and CDR2 SVGIG (reference sequence). V dropped 2 bases and J dropped 5 bases, with 10 bases sitting between them. The CDR3 is 13 amino acids. CDR3 bases: TGTGCCTGGAGTAGGGACCGAGATCAGCCCCAGCATTTT. This gives the protein CAWSRDRDQPQHF.

The chain recombines TRBV20-1 with TRBJ1-5; D may be TRBD1 (5 bases). CDR1 and CDR2 (germline): DFQATT, SNEGSKA (reference sequence). Trimming removed 3 bases at V and 6 bases at J, with 12 bases between. The CDR3 sequence is 13 residues long. CDR3 nucleotide sequence: TGCAGTGCTAGGGTCCCGGGGCTTCAGCCCCAGCATTTT. Protein: CSARVPGLQPQHF.

The chain is built from TRBV6-2 or TRBV6-3 and TRBJ2-1; the D call may be TRBD1 or TRBD2 (5 bases each). The CDR3 sequence is 14 residues long. Germline assignment: CDR1 MNHEY and CDR2 SVGEGT. V lost 5 bases and J lost 6, with 14 bases in between. The CDR3 sequence is CASSRGVAGNEQFF. The CDR3 DNA sequence: TGTGCCAGCAGTCGAGGGGTAGCCGGCAATGAGCAGTTCTTC.

The CDR3: CASSYSRRGNGANVLTF. The CDR3 nucleotides are TGTGCCAGCAGTTACTCGCGAAGGGGGAATGGGGCCAACGTCCTGACTTTC. The chain links TRBV6-5 to TRBJ2-6, with D maybe TRBD1 (6 bases). The germline gives CDR1 MNHEY, CDR2 SVGAGI. CDR3 length: 17 residues. Trimming took 0 bases from V and 3 from J, leaving 12 bases between them.

The chain joins TRBV20-1 to TRBJ2-7; 12 nucleotides align to TRBD1. Trimming at V came to 4 bases and at J to 5 bases, leaving 6 bases not matched to a gene. Per the germline V gene, CDR1 is DFQATT and CDR2 is SNEGSKA (reference sequence). The CDR3 extends over 14 amino acids. The CDR3 DNA follows: TGCAGTGCTAACCGGGACAGGGGGCACGACGAGCAGTACTTC. This gives the protein CSANRDRGHDEQYF.

The chain is built from TRBV12-3 or TRBV12-4 and TRBJ1-1; no definite D call. The CDR3 contains 12 residues. Trimming removed 6 bases at V and 3 bases at J, with 8 bases between. The CDR3, as DNA: TGTGCCAGCAGAAATGAATACACTGAAGCTTTCTTT. Its protein product is CASRNEYTEAFF.

CDR3 nucleotide sequence: TGCGCCAGCAGCCAAGAGGGCCCGACGGAGCAGTACTTC. Translation gives CASSQEGPTEQYF. The rearrangement uses TRBV4-3 and TRBJ2-7; D is unclear. Germline V gene sequence: CDR1 LGHNA, CDR2 YSLEER. The CDR3 is 13 amino acids. The V end was cut by 0 bases, the J end by 7 bases, with 10 bases between.

This CDR3 is CATSRYGQGGNIQYF. The CDR3 DNA is TGTGCCACCAGCAGATATGGACAGGGGGGGAACATTCAGTACTTC. V is TRBV15 and J is TRBJ2-4, with 10 bases aligning to TRBD1. This CDR3 comprises 15 residues. Trimming cost V 2 bases and J 7 bases; bases outside gene matches: 5. CDR1 and CDR2 (germline): LNHNV, YYDKDF (reference sequence).